Listed below are T cell receptor beta chains from one sample, sequenced in a study of Graves' ophthalmopathy and Graves' hyperthyroidism. MiXCR, run by TCRdb on the multiplex PCR reads, gives a single entry per CDR3 protein. In the table there are more than 1,000,000 distinct CDR3 sequences, about two fifths of which are singletons. The sample comprised peripheral blood or thyroid tissue (not recorded which). Every receptor here comes from an adult man with Graves' hyperthyroidism. The CDR3 runs from the conserved cysteine through the conserved F or W. Fields, in order: J gene, D gene, clone size, V gene, CDR3 DNA, CDR3 protein. D genes are given only for firm matches. Part of the rows lack a size; the others show once, few, many or a class for expanded clones.

>TRBJ2-7|TRBD2|few|TRBV6-2/TRBV6-3
TGTGCCAGCAGTTACTCGAAAGCGGGAGGGCGATCCGAGCAGTACTTC
CASSYSKAGGRSEQYF
>TRBJ1-3|.|few|TRBV5-4
TGTGCCAGCAGCCGAGCGCAGGGGACGCATGGAAACACCATATATTTT
CASSRAQGTHGNTIYF
>TRBJ2-6|.|many|TRBV9
TGTGCCAGCACGGCTGGGGGAGCCCCATACTCTGGGGCCAACGTCCTGACTTTC
CASTAGGAPYSGANVLTF
>TRBJ1-2|.|.|TRBV4-1
TGCGCCAGCAGCCAAGGATTACGTGGCGCCATCCGGCGGCGCTACGCCTTC
CASSQGLRGAIRRRYAF
>TRBJ2-5|.|.|TRBV12-3/TRBV12-4
TGTGCCAGCAGTTTTCCCCAGGGGATTCACGAGACCCAGTACTTC
CASSFPQGIHETQYF
>TRBJ1-2|.|few|TRBV4-1
TGCGCCAGCAGCCAAGATACAGAAACTCCTAACTATGGCTACACCTTC
CASSQDTETPNYGYTF
>TRBJ2-7|TRBD2|few|TRBV12-3/TRBV12-4
TGTGCCAGCAGCCAACTCCGTAGCGGGGGGAGGTGGGAGCAGTACTTC
CASSQLRSGGRWEQYF
>TRBJ1-4|.|.|TRBV6-5
TGTGCCAGCAGTTACGTCGGGGAAGCTAATGAAAAACTGTTTTTT
CASSYVGEANEKLFF
>TRBJ1-6|TRBD1|.|TRBV20-1
TGCAGTGCACGATCTCCCGGGACAGGGGAAAATTCACCCCTCCACTTT
CSARSPGTGENSPLHF
>TRBJ1-4|.|many|TRBV7-8
TGTGCCAGCAGTCTGCAGACCAATGAAAAACTGTTTTTT
CASSLQTNEKLFF
>TRBJ2-5|.|many|TRBV20-1
TGCAGTGCTCCCTCCGCCGGCCAAGAGACCCAGTACTTC
CSAPSAGQETQYF
>TRBJ2-5|.|many|TRBV7-6
TGTGCCAGCAGCTTAGTTACCCACGAGACCCAGTACTTC
CASSLVTHETQYF
>TRBJ2-7|TRBD1|many|TRBV5-1
TGCGCCAGCTCTGTGGGACAGGAGTTCTCCTACGAGCAGTACTTC
CASSVGQEFSYEQYF
>TRBJ2-7|TRBD2|many|TRBV7-9
TGTGCCAGCAGCTTAGCACACTCCACTAGCGGGAGCTACGAGCAGTACTTC
CASSLAHSTSGSYEQYF
>TRBJ2-2|.|.|TRBV7-9
TGTGCCAGCAGCGCATATTTTTCGACGAACACCGGGGAGCTGTTTTTT
CASSAYFSTNTGELFF
>TRBJ2-5|.|.|TRBV7-2
TGTGCCAGCAGCTTAGTGGCGGGTGCGAACCAGTACTTC
CASSLVAGANQYF
>TRBJ1-1|.|few|TRBV6-2/TRBV6-3
TGTGCCAGCAGTTACGCAAGGAGGAACACTGAAGCTTTCTTT
CASSYARRNTEAFF
>TRBJ2-2|TRBD1|.|TRBV6-2/TRBV6-3
TGTGCCAGCAGCACCCGGGACAGGGGGCTGTTTTTT
CASSTRDRGLFF
>TRBJ2-2|.|few|TRBV5-6
TGTGCCAGCAGCTCAACGGCAGGGGCTGTTACCGGGGAGCTGTTTTTT
CASSSTAGAVTGELFF
>TRBJ1-5|.|many|TRBV9
TGTGCCAGCAGCGTCCGACAAGAAGGGGGTTGGAAGAAGCCCCAGCATTTT
CASSVRQEGGWKKPQHF
>TRBJ2-2|.|.|TRBV7-8
.
CASSLLVAGNYEQYFGELFF
>TRBJ1-5|.|many|TRBV2
TGTGCCAGCAGTGAAGCGCTTCCGGGTAATCAGCCCCAGCATTTT
CASSEALPGNQPQHF
>TRBJ2-7|TRBD1|many|TRBV20-1
TGCAGTGCTAGACCCGGGACAGGGGACCACGAGCAGTACTTC
CSARPGTGDHEQYF
>TRBJ2-2|.|.|TRBV7-9
TGTGCCAGCAGGTTACCAGGGGTACCGAACACCGGGGAGCTGTTTTTT
CASRLPGVPNTGELFF
>TRBJ1-1|.|.|TRBV29-1
TGCAGCGCAATAAGGGGGAACACTGAAGCTTTCTTT
CSAIRGNTEAFF
>TRBJ2-7|TRBD2|many|TRBV5-1
TGCGCCAGCAGCTCGGGACTAGCGGGAGTCCTTACCGAGCAGTACTTC
CASSSGLAGVLTEQYF
>TRBJ1-1|.|few|TRBV6-2/TRBV6-3
TGTGCCAGCAGTTACTCTGGACCTGCTACTGAAGCTTTCTTT
CASSYSGPATEAFF
>TRBJ2-7|TRBD1|.|TRBV7-9
TGTGCCAGCAGCTTAGTTGCCGGGACAGGAAACGAGCAGTACTTC
CASSLVAGTGNEQYF
>TRBJ2-7|.|many|TRBV20-1
TGCAGTGCTAGAGATTTAAAGCGGCTCTACGAGCAGTACTTC
CSARDLKRLYEQYF
>TRBJ1-3|.|many|TRBV12-3/TRBV12-4
TGTGCCAGCAGTCCTATAGGACGGCTCTCTGGAAACACCATATATTTT
CASSPIGRLSGNTIYF
>TRBJ2-7|.|few|TRBV20-1
TGCAGTACCCCCCCTGGGGACTTCTACGAGCAGTACTTC
CSTPPGDFYEQYF
>TRBJ2-5|TRBD2|few|TRBV12-3/TRBV12-4
TGTGCCAGCAGTTTTGGACTAGCACTAGAGACCCAGTACTTC
CASSFGLALETQYF
>TRBJ2-2|.|once|TRBV10-3
TGTGCCAGCAGTTACAAGGCGACTTTTAACACCGGGGAGCTGTTTTTT
CASSYKATFNTGELFF
>TRBJ2-7|TRBD1|.|TRBV9
TGTACCAGCAGCCCGTTACAGGGGGGAGACGAGCAGTACTTC
CTSSPLQGGDEQYF
>TRBJ1-2|TRBD1|many|TRBV11-2
TGTGCCAGCAGCTCCGACAGGGGTGCGTATGGCTACACCTTC
CASSSDRGAYGYTF
>TRBJ1-1|.|few|TRBV5-8
TGTGCCAGCAGGTCAGAGGGCCACCGGGTAAGGGACACTGAAGCTTTCTTT
CASRSEGHRVRDTEAFF
>TRBJ2-7|TRBD1|.|TRBV7-2
TGTGCCAGCAGCCACGCGGACAGGAGCGAGCAGTACTTC
CASSHADRSEQYF
>TRBJ1-1|TRBD1|.|TRBV29-1
TGCAGCACCCAGGGGGCCACTGAAGCTTTCTTT
CSTQGATEAFF
>TRBJ2-7|TRBD1|many|TRBV7-2
TGTGCCAGCAGCCAACCGGGACAGACCTACGAGCAGTACTTC
CASSQPGQTYEQYF
>TRBJ1-1|.|few|TRBV19
TGTGCCAGTAGTCCCTCGCGGGGCTCTGAAGCTTTCTTT
CASSPSRGSEAFF
>TRBJ1-5|.|.|TRBV30
TGTGCCTGGGCCTTGGCAGGACAGCCCCAGCATTTT
CAWALAGQPQHF
>TRBJ1-2|.|few|TRBV7-9
TGTGCCAGCAGCGTGGGAGCTATCTATGGCTACACCTTC
CASSVGAIYGYTF
>TRBJ2-5|.|few|TRBV4-3
TGCGCCAGCAGCCCGGTCCAAGAGATGGAGACCCAGTACTTC
CASSPVQEMETQYF
>TRBJ1-6|TRBD1|.|TRBV12-3/TRBV12-4
TGTGCCAGCAGCTCCGGCTTCGGGACAGGGGGGATCTCGTCACCCCTCCACTTT
CASSSGFGTGGISSPLHF
>TRBJ2-6|TRBD1|.|TRBV19
TGTGCCAGTAGCCGGACAGGGATTGGGGCCAACGTCCTGACTTTC
CASSRTGIGANVLTF
>TRBJ1-6|.|.|TRBV2
TGCGCCAGCAGTGGGGCGGAAAATCAGCCCCTCCACTTT
CASSGAENQPLHF
>TRBJ1-1|.|.|TRBV10-3
TGTGCCAGCAGTTTAGTCGGGCCAGGTGAAGCTTTCTTT
CASSLVGPGEAFF
>TRBJ1-5|.|.|TRBV7-9
TGCGCCAGCAGCCGGCTCGTTCGGTGCAACAATCAGCACCAGCATTTT
CASSRLVRCNNQHQHF
>TRBJ1-4|.|many|TRBV4-3
TGCGCCAGCAGCCGCCAGGGTGAAAAACTGTTTTTT
CASSRQGEKLFF
>TRBJ1-1|.|many|TRBV12-3/TRBV12-4
TGTGCCAGCAGGGGACATGCGAACACTGAAGCTTTCTTT
CASRGHANTEAFF
>TRBJ1-1|TRBD1|few|TRBV5-1
TGCGCCAGCAGCTTCTCGGGACAGGGCTTCATGAACACTGAAGCTTTCTTT
CASSFSGQGFMNTEAFF
>TRBJ2-7|.|.|TRBV7-8
TGTGCCAGCAGTTACCTTTCGGGGCAGGGCCTCTCCTACGAGCAGTACTTC
CASSYLSGQGLSYEQYF
>TRBJ1-1|TRBD1|many|TRBV29-1
TGCAGCGGGGGGGACAGGGGGTTTAATGAAGCTTTCTTT
CSGGDRGFNEAFF
>TRBJ2-7|.|many|TRBV5-1
TGCGCCAGCAGCCCCGAGAGGCACTACGACGAGCAGTACTTC
CASSPERHYDEQYF
>TRBJ2-7|.|.|TRBV3-1
TGTGCCAGCAGCCAAGATCGGAGGGTCGGCTACGAGCAGTACTTC
CASSQDRRVGYEQYF
>TRBJ2-5|.|many|TRBV10-3
TGTGCCATAGCATCGGGCCGGGAGACCCAGTACTTC
CAIASGRETQYF